This entry lists 18 T cell receptor beta chains sequenced from one sample in a study of cytomegalovirus exposure and HLA in healthy donors. This PCR relied on a set of 60 Vbeta primers and 13 Jbeta primers. TCRdb's copy holds only in-frame clones and misses some; the assay was immunoSEQ multiplex PCR. Among 150,000 to 250,000 clones listed, about 81% were seen once. Sequencing was performed on PBMCs. The receptors here all came from a woman aged 45 to 65 in good health and CMV-seropositive.

This sequence joins TRBV7-2 and TRBJ2-7; 12 positions agree with TRBD2. Looked up from germline, CDR1 is SGHTA and CDR2 is FQGNSA. The length of the CDR3 is 16 residues. Trimming took 5 bases from V and 1 from J; bases not matched to a gene: 6. The CDR3: CASSVASGGASYEQYF. In nucleotides, the CDR3 is TGTGCCAGCAGCGTCGCTAGCGGGGGGGCTTCCTACGAGCAGTACTTC.

Note on this clone: One junction end does not reproduce the germline sequence, and a read error may be involved. The V gene is TRBV10-3, the J gene TRBJ1-3; 7 bases are shared with TRBD1. Germline V CDR1 and CDR2: ENHRY, SYGVKD. CDR3 length: 12 residues. The CDR3 nucleotides read TGTGCCTCTCGGGACAGCGCTTATCCCATACATTTT. Translating it yields CASRDSAYPIHF.

As to this clone: One end of the junction is discordant with germline, which a read error may explain. The chain couples TRBV7-2 to TRBJ2-6; 9 bases line up with TRBD2. Per the germline V gene, CDR1 is SGHTA and CDR2 is FQGNSA. The CDR3 has 17 residues. Here the CDR3 reads CASSLGGGASGANGLTF. The CDR3 DNA reads as TGTGCCAGCAGCTTAGGCGGGGGGGCCTCGGGGGCCAACGGCCTGACTTTC.

A few counts support this clone. The V gene is TRBV7-2, the J gene TRBJ1-2; 10 positions agree with TRBD1. The length of the CDR3 is 14 residues. Germline V gene lookup returns CDR1 SGHTA and CDR2 FQGNSA. With 5 bases clipped from V and 4 bases from J, the junction kept 4 bases outside the gene matches. CDR3: CASSGQGVGYGYTF. The CDR3 nucleotides are TGTGCCAGCAGCGGACAGGGGGTGGGCTATGGCTACACCTTC.

This rearrangement joins TRBV5-1 to TRBJ2-3; D call uncertain. Trimming stripped 0 bases from V and 2 bases from J, with 13 bases between. This CDR3 spans 16 amino acids. Germline assignment: CDR1 SGHRS and CDR2 YFSETQ. In DNA form, the CDR3 reads TGCGCCAGCAGCTTGGTTGGTAGCCCCCCCACAGATACGCAGTATTTT. It specifies CASSLVGSPPTDTQYF.

The chain carries TRBV10-3 and TRBJ2-7; 8 positions agree with TRBD2. V gave up 8 bases and J gave up 0 bases; unmatched junction bases: 3. Germline V gene sequence: CDR1 ENHRY, CDR2 SYGVKD. There are 13 residues in the CDR3. The CDR3 sequence: CAIGREGSYEQYF. The CDR3 DNA sequence: TGTGCCATCGGTCGGGAGGGCTCCTACGAGCAGTACTTC.

The chain recombines TRBV21-1 with TRBJ2-5; TRBD1 is the table's D call, not checked against the DNA. TRBV21-1 is a pseudogene. The CDR3 contains 13 residues. CDR3: CASKLQGKETQYF. For the CDR3, the DNA is TGTGCCAGCAAACTACAGGGGAAAGAGACCCAGTACTTC.

The gene calls are TRBV4-1 and TRBJ1-6; D is possibly TRBD1 (5 bases). The CDR3 is made up of 17 amino acids. V shed 4 bases and J shed 0 bases, with 13 bases lying between them. Germline V CDR1 and CDR2: MGHRA, YSYEKL. CDR3 loop: CASSRDFDSSYNSPLHF. Written as DNA, the CDR3 is TGCGCCAGCAGCCGGGACTTTGATAGCTCCTATAATTCACCCCTCCACTTT.

The chain carries TRBV4-3 and TRBJ2-1, with TRBD2 matching over 10 bases. The CDR3 consists of 16 residues. With 4 bases clipped from V and 12 bases from J, the junction kept 15 bases outside the gene matches. Germline V lookup: CDR1 LGHNA, CDR2 YSLEER. The CDR3 DNA is TGCGCCAGCAGCCCCGACCCTAGCGGGGGCTCCGTAGGGCAGTTCTTC. Its protein is CASSPDPSGGSVGQFF.

The chain carries TRBV30 and TRBJ1-1; D unresolved. Per germline, CDR1 GTSNPN and CDR2 SVGIG (reference sequence). Trimming stripped 4 bases from V and 4 bases from J, with 13 bases between. CDR3 length: 13 residues. The CDR3 region has the DNA TGTGCCTGGACGCGGTCTACTGGCACTGAAGCTTTCTTT. This encodes CAWTRSTGTEAFF.

The chain uses TRBV6-5 and TRBJ2-7, with TRBD1 identical over 9 bases. The CDR3 contains 14 residues. Germline V gene lookup returns CDR1 MNHEY and CDR2 SVGAGI. V lost 4 bases, J lost 3 bases, and 4 bases stayed unmatched. Here the CDR3 reads CASSFRQGDYEQYF. DNA for the CDR3: TGTGCCAGCAGTTTTAGACAGGGGGACTACGAGCAGTACTTC.

The V and J genes are TRBV19 and TRBJ2-7; 8 positions match TRBD2. Germline V gene sequence: CDR1 LNHDA, CDR2 SQIVND (reference sequence). V was pared by 6 bases and J by 3 bases, with 7 bases of the junction left unmatched. This CDR3 contains 14 residues. The CDR3 loop reads CASRISGSYYEQYF. The CDR3, as DNA: TGTGCCAGTAGAATAAGCGGGAGCTACTACGAGCAGTACTTC.

The chain recombines TRBV5-4 with TRBJ2-1, with 13 positions matching TRBD2. The J segment lost 7 bases and the V segment lost 7 bases, leaving 14 bases of the junction unmatched. Germline loops: CDR1 SGHNT, CDR2 YYREEE (reference sequence). CDR3 length: 17 amino acids. CDR3: CASSSPSTSGGGNEQFF. For the CDR3, the DNA is TGTGCCAGCTCGTCCCCCTCTACTAGCGGGGGGGGAAATGAGCAGTTCTTC. Full variable domain (remainder filled in from reference TRBV5-4 and TRBJ2-1): ETGVTQSPTHLIKTRGQQVTLRCSSQSGHNTVSWYQQALGQGPQFIFQYYREEENGRGNFPPRFSGLQFPNYSSELNVNALELDDSALYLCASSSPSTSGGGNEQFFGPGTRLTVL.

This clone occurred a few times. The chain uses TRBV7-3 and TRBJ2-7; D perhaps matches TRBD2 (5 bases). Trimming pared 2 bases from V and 5 bases from J, leaving 10 bases between. Germline CDR1 reads SGHTA; CDR2 reads FQGTGA. The CDR3 contains 13 residues. The DNA of the CDR3 is TGTGCCAGCAGCTTAGGAATGAGGGACGAGCAGTACTTC. It is translated as CASSLGMRDEQYF.

The genes are TRBV28 and TRBJ1-2; D ambiguous. The germline gives CDR1 MDHEN, CDR2 SYDVKM. This CDR3 spans 16 amino acids. V was clipped by 6 bases and J by 5 bases, with 22 bases between them. The CDR3 is CASSPPQYRSGYGYTF. The CDR3, as DNA: TGTGCCAGCAGCCCCCCGCAATATCGAAGCGGATATGGCTACACCTTC.

The rearrangement joins TRBV2 to TRBJ2-2, with 9 positions matching TRBD2. V lost 5 bases, J lost 5 bases, and 3 bases stayed unmatched. This CDR3 is built from 14 residues. The germline CDR1 and CDR2 sequences are SNHLY and FYNNEI. The CDR3 sequence: CASSSSGGTGELFF. CDR3 nucleotides: TGTGCCAGCAGTTCCAGCGGGGGGACCGGGGAGCTGTTTTTT. Using reference TRBV2 and TRBJ2-2 for the parts outside the CDR3, the full variable domain is EPEVTQTPSHQVTQMGQEVILRCVPISNHLYFYWYRQILGQKVEFLVSFYNNEISEKSEIFDDQFSVERPDGSNFTLKIRSTKLEDSAMYFCASSSSGGTGELFFGEGSRLTVL.

This CDR3 reads CATSREEGLSQTQYF. DNA for the CDR3: TGTGCCACCAGCAGAGAGGAGGGCCTATCTCAGACCCAGTACTTC. The J gene is TRBJ2-5, the V gene TRBV15; perhaps TRBD2 as D (6 bases). The germline V gene has CDR1 LNHNV and CDR2 YYDKDF (reference sequence). The CDR3 spans 15 residues. V lost 0 bases and J lost 6, with 14 bases in between.

The rearrangement links TRBV11-2 to TRBJ1-2; TRBD1 agrees at 7 bases. This CDR3 spans 13 amino acids. From germline, CDR1 is SGHAT and CDR2 FQNNGV. Losses at the gene ends were 5 bases for V and 3 bases for J; bases not matched to a gene: 3. The CDR3 DNA reads TGTGCCAGCAGCGCGGGACAGTACTATGGCTACACCTTC. Its protein is CASSAGQYYGYTF.